The T cell receptor beta chain under discussion was sequenced for a study of T-cell memory formation after mild COVID-19. Looking at the study overall: For the most part, TCR clusters were specific to one donor. Points from the study as a whole: Some clones that responded were present in memory (sampled pre-infection), which suggests cross-reactive memory joined. Among clones contracting day 15 to 85, CD4/CD8 was balanced, whereas later expanders leaned CD4+. CD4+ contracting clones were mainly CM and EM; CD8+ ones, EMRA.

In TCRdb, the 5' RACE reads were re-called with MiXCR into one record per CDR3 protein. Of over 120,000 distinct CDR3 sequences in the sample, approximately 26% were seen once. Comment on this clonotype: Its antigen remains unknown.

V was trimmed by 0 bases and J by 2 bases, leaving 8 bases between them. This CDR3 contains 14 residues. The V gene's germline CDR1 is GTSNPN and CDR2 SVGIG (reference sequence). Source material: PBMCs or a T cell subset sorted from them (not recorded which). This sequence was found in an adult woman who had mild COVID-19 (a few samples of this study predate the infection). Cell type and time point are not known. This chain joins TRBV30 and TRBJ1-5; D remains unclear. The CDR3 loop reads CAWSVGVGNQPQHF. CDR3 coding DNA: TGTGCCTGGAGTGTTGGTGTTGGCAATCAGCCCCAGCATTTT.